The clone carrying this T cell receptor (beta chain) showed up just a few times. Expressed TCRB transcripts were sequenced because the entire RNA isolate underwent reverse transcription. Some clones are missing from TCRdb's copy, which holds only in-frame ones; the method was immunoSEQ multiplex PCR. The sample has about half a million clones; 9.5% to 12% are singletons. Per germline, CDR1 MNHEY and CDR2 SMNVEV (reference sequence). This CDR3 is built from 15 residues. V was pared by 5 bases and J by 2 bases, with 9 bases of the junction left unmatched. This specimen comes from a study of beta chain features in type 1 diabetes.

V usage is TRBV27 and J usage is TRBJ2-7, with TRBD2 identical over 7 bases. The receptor was isolated from a woman in her late teens or twenties in good health. Specimen: naive CD4+ T cells from blood. The CDR3 DNA follows: TGTGCCAGCAGTCCCCAAGCGGGACTGACCTACGAGCAGTACTTC. This gives the protein CASSPQAGLTYEQYF.